The 12 T cell receptor beta chains below come from one sample, sequenced in a study of shared clonotypes between healthy human individuals. Assay used: immunoSEQ multiplex PCR; TCRdb lists only in-frame clones, some missing. This sample has approximately 500,000 clones; around 96% occur once, and the top ten carry roughly 0.06%. Sequenced input: naive CD4+ T cells sorted from blood. Documented subset: CD45RA+ positively selected. These receptors were obtained from a woman aged 25 to 39 in good health.

The chain combines TRBV6-1 with TRBJ2-7; a weak D match, TRBD2 (5 bases). This CDR3 comprises 18 residues. CDR1 and CDR2 from the germline V gene are MNHNS and SASEGT. The germline V and J ends were trimmed by 4 bases and 2 bases, with 24 bases remaining between them. The CDR3: CASSARRETGVGTYEQYF. The CDR3 bases are TGTGCCAGCAGTGCTAGAAGAGAAACCGGGGTTGGGACCTACGAGCAGTACTTC.

The chain couples TRBV11-1 to TRBJ2-3, with D perhaps matching TRBD1 (6 bases). The CDR3 loop spans 16 amino acids. From germline, CDR1 is SGHAT and CDR2 FQDESV (reference sequence). Trimming pared 0 bases from V and 1 base from J, leaving 11 bases between. The DNA for the CDR3 is TGTGCCAGCAGCTTAGCCCCGGACAGCCGCACAGATACGCAGTATTTT. It codes for CASSLAPDSRTDTQYF.

The chain combines TRBV4-1 with TRBJ2-2; D gene unclear. The CDR3 totals 12 residues. Trimming left V 2 bases short and J 6 bases short, with 4 bases between. Germline assignment: CDR1 MGHRA and CDR2 YSYEKL. Written as DNA, the CDR3 is TGCGCCAGCAGCCAAATTTCCGGGGAGCTGTTTTTT. It specifies CASSQISGELFF.

The rearrangement joins TRBV5-1 to TRBJ1-3; possibly TRBD1 for D (6 bases). Trimming took 0 bases from V and 0 from J, leaving 10 bases between them. Looked up from germline, CDR1 is SGHRS and CDR2 is YFSETQ. The CDR3 extends over 16 amino acids. The CDR3 sequence is CASSLGQAYSGNTIYF. CDR3 nucleotide sequence: TGCGCCAGCAGCTTGGGACAGGCCTACTCTGGAAACACCATATATTTT.

The V call is TRBV7-9, the J call TRBJ2-7; 8 bases match TRBD1. Germline-derived CDR1 and CDR2 are SEHNR and FQNEAQ (reference sequence). This CDR3 is built from 13 residues. Trimming at V came to 5 bases and at J to 5 bases, leaving 5 bases not matched to a gene. The CDR3 is CASSPTGVDEQYF. In DNA form, the CDR3 reads TGTGCCAGCAGCCCGACAGGGGTCGACGAGCAGTACTTC.

The chain couples TRBV19 to TRBJ1-1; D ambiguous. Germline V gives CDR1 LNHDA, CDR2 SQIVND (reference sequence). This CDR3 has 11 residues. V lost 7 bases, J lost 4 bases, and 7 bases lay in between. CDR3 region: CASKIRTEAFF. CDR3 DNA: TGTGCCAGTAAGATACGCACTGAAGCTTTCTTT.

The chain is built from TRBV28 and TRBJ2-7, with 9 positions matching TRBD2. In germline, CDR1 is MDHEN, CDR2 SYDVKM. V was pared by 1 base and J by 3 bases, with 7 bases of the junction left unmatched. CDR3 size: 16 residues. The CDR3 region has the DNA TGTGCCAGCAGTTTATCTGCGGGGGGGCGGGACTACGAGCAGTACTTC. This gives the protein CASSLSAGGRDYEQYF.

The chain employs TRBV19 and TRBJ1-6; weak D call: TRBD1 (5 bases). Germline assignment: CDR1 LNHDA and CDR2 SQIVND (reference sequence). V was pared by 6 bases and J by 6 bases, with 18 bases between. This CDR3 is built from 16 residues. The CDR3 coding sequence is TGTGCCAGTAGATGGGGCGGCAGGGAAGTTAATTCACCCCTCCACTTT. Its protein is CASRWGGREVNSPLHF.

The V and J genes are TRBV10-3 and TRBJ1-5; perhaps TRBD1 as D (5 bases). This CDR3 region has 14 residues. Germline loops: CDR1 ENHRY, CDR2 SYGVKD. V lost 4 bases and J lost 2, with 9 bases in between. CDR3 bases: TGTGCCATCAGTGTTGTGGGGGGCAATCAGCCCCAGCATTTT. This gives the protein CAISVVGGNQPQHF.

This rearrangement joins TRBV30 to TRBJ1-1; D gene ambiguous. V was cut by 0 bases and J by 0 bases, with 11 bases left in between. The CDR3 is 15 amino acids. Germline V gene sequence: CDR1 GTSNPN, CDR2 SVGIG (reference sequence). The CDR3 here is CAWSVRYVMNTEAFF. In DNA, the CDR3 is TGTGCCTGGAGTGTACGATATGTCATGAACACTGAAGCTTTCTTT.

This clone was seen a single time. V usage is TRBV28 and J usage is TRBJ1-2, with TRBD1 as a possible D gene (5 bases). The length of the CDR3 is 15 residues. The V gene lost 3 bases and the J gene lost 0 bases, with 11 bases spanning the gap. Germline-derived CDR1 and CDR2 are MDHEN and SYDVKM. The CDR3 bases are TGTGCCAGCAGTTTTGGGGCCTTAACTAACTATGGCTACACCTTC. Amino acids: CASSFGALTNYGYTF.

The genes are TRBV18 and TRBJ2-1, with D possibly being TRBD2 (6 bases). CDR1 is KGHSH and CDR2 is LQKENI in the germline V gene. The V and J ends lost 7 bases and 7 bases respectively, with 14 bases between them. The CDR3 has 13 residues. CDR3 coding DNA: TGTGCCAGCTTTAGCGGAGAGGGAAATGAGCAGTTCTTC. This sequence encodes CASFSGEGNEQFF.